This entry concerns a single T cell receptor (beta chain). Its antigen is unidentified. The record originates from a study of T cell responses to AZD1222 COVID-19 vaccine. Study-level information: Combined were second doses at about 4 or about 12 weeks.

Assay: immunoSEQ multiplex PCR; the TCRdb copy retains only in-frame clones and omits some. Among 90,000 to 120,000 clones, 90% to 95% were seen once, and the ten largest hold 22%. Germline lookup yields CDR1 MGHRA and CDR2 YSYEKL. CDR3 length equals 15 residues. The J segment lost 5 bases and the V segment lost 2 bases, leaving 5 bases of the junction unmatched. Study-level findings and limits: Donors were largely white British and mainly female; clonal diversity was possibly underestimated. AZD1222 recipients seropositive at baseline numbered only 6 or 7.

The chain joins TRBV4-1 to TRBJ2-5; 10 positions agree with TRBD1. The sample was peripheral blood, taken on day 0 of AZD1222 vaccination. This sequence originates from an adult in good health. Here the CDR3 DNA reads TGCGCCAGCAGCCAAAGCCGGGACAGGGGCGAGACCCAGTACTTC. Residues: CASSQSRDRGETQYF.